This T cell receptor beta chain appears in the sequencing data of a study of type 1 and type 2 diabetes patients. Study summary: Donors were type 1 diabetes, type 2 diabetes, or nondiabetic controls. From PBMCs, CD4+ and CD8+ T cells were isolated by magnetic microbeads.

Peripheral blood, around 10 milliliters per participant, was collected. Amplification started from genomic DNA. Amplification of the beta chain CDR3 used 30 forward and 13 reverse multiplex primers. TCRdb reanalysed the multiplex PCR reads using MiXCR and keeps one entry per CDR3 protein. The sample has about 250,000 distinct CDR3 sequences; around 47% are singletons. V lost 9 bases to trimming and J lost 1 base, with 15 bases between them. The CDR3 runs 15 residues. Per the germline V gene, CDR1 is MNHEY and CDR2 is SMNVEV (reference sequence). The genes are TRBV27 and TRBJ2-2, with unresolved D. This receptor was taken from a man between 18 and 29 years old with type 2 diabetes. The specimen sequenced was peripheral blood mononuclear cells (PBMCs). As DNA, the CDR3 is TGTGCCAGTAAACCCCTACGAAAGAACACCGGGGAGCTGTTTTTT. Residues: CASKPLRKNTGELFF.